What follows are 25 T cell receptor beta chains derived from one specimen sequenced in a study of blood T cells in healthy people across ages. PCR was performed a second time for about 6 to 12 cycles using a sample-barcoded 5' primer and a J-beta primer mix. TCRdb recomputed calls from the 5' RACE reads with MiXCR, one row per CDR3 protein. The sample records about 650,000 distinct CDR3 sequences, roughly 32% being singletons. Sample: blood. The receptors were gathered from a woman of 80 years or more in good health.

This clonotype turned up a few times. The rearrangement uses TRBV5-6 and TRBJ2-1; weak D call: TRBD2 (5 bases). V was cut by 1 base and J by 5 bases, with 22 bases left in between. Germline V gives CDR1 SGHDT, CDR2 YYEEEE. The CDR3 covers 18 residues. CDR3 coding DNA: TGTGCCAGCAGCTTGACCGGGCGGGCCCAGCACGACCACAATGAGCAGTTCTTC. Protein product: CASSLTGRAQHDHNEQFF.

The J gene is TRBJ2-7, the V gene TRBV9; 8 positions match TRBD1. V gave up 0 bases and J gave up 12 bases; unmatched junction bases: 11. CDR1 is SGDLS and CDR2 is YYNGEE in the germline V gene. The CDR3 extends over 14 amino acids. CDR3 in amino acids: CASSVGTGRETPYF. For the CDR3, the DNA is TGTGCCAGCAGCGTAGGGACAGGGAGAGAGACCCCGTACTTC.

This clonotype was detected many times. This chain links TRBV20-1 with TRBJ2-3; 11 bases are a match to TRBD2. Germline loops: CDR1 DFQATT, CDR2 SNEGSKA (reference sequence). The CDR3 sequence is 14 residues long. CDR3 in amino acids: CSVGSGGAGDTQYF. The CDR3 nucleotides are TGCAGCGTTGGTAGCGGGGGGGCAGGAGATACGCAGTATTTT.

This clonotype was seen many times. The rearrangement joins TRBV7-2 to TRBJ1-2; TRBD1 might be the D (5 bases). CDR1 is SGHTA, CDR2 FQGNSA, per germline. This CDR3 spans 13 amino acids. The V and J ends lost 6 bases and 0 bases respectively, with 8 bases between them. CDR3 sequence reads: CASRRGTNYGYTF. The DNA of the CDR3 is TGTGCCAGCAGGAGGGGTACTAACTATGGCTACACCTTC.

The CDR3 region is CAWSKYKNTEAFF. The CDR3 coding sequence is TGTGCCTGGAGTAAGTACAAGAACACTGAAGCTTTCTTT. This sequence joins TRBV30 and TRBJ1-1; D is undetermined. CDR1 and CDR2 (germline): GTSNPN, SVGIG (reference sequence). V was shortened by 2 bases and J by 1 base, with 8 bases between the two germline ends. This CDR3 has 13 amino acids.

At least ten counts were recorded for this clonotype. The chain joins TRBV5-4 to TRBJ2-1; D possibly uses TRBD1 or TRBD2 (5 bases each). From germline, CDR1 is SGHNT and CDR2 YYREEE (reference sequence). V lost 7 bases to trimming and J lost 7 bases, with 18 bases between them. This CDR3 is 14 amino acids long. CDR3 bases: TGTGCCAGCGCTCCCCTGAGGGGCCGGAATGAGCAGTTCTTC. It is translated as CASAPLRGRNEQFF.

Concerning this clonotype: Being one base from a much bigger clone, this may be a read error. The chain uses TRBV7-3 and TRBJ2-5; D gene ambiguous. The V gene lost 5 bases and the J gene lost 11 bases, with 18 bases spanning the gap. CDR3 length equals 13 residues. Germline V gives CDR1 SGHTA, CDR2 FQGTGA. In DNA, the CDR3 is TGTGCCAGCAGCGCTGCTCGGTTGGGTGAGCAGTACTTC. It is translated as CASSAARLGEQYF.

Many counts were recorded for this clonotype. The gene calls are TRBV11-1 and TRBJ2-5; TRBD2 agrees at 7 bases. The CDR3 has 14 amino acids. Germline V gives CDR1 SGHAT, CDR2 FQDESV (reference sequence). J lost 5 bases, V lost 5 bases, and 8 bases had no gene match. CDR3: CASSPSGGVETQYF. The CDR3 region has the DNA TGTGCCAGCAGCCCTTCTGGGGGGGTGGAGACCCAGTACTTC.

V and J are TRBV3-1 and TRBJ2-7; 7 nucleotides agree with TRBD2. This CDR3 region has 15 residues. J gave up 5 bases and V 4 bases, and 11 bases lay outside the gene matches. Germline V CDR1 and CDR2: LGHDT, YNNKEL (reference sequence). CDR3 region: CASSRGGDGADEQYF. The CDR3 DNA is TGTGCCAGCAGCCGGGGGGGGGACGGTGCCGACGAGCAGTACTTC.

This clonotype has a handful of counts. One end of the junction is discordant with germline, which a read error may explain. J is TRBJ2-2 and V is TRBV7-3; 9 bases are shared with TRBD1. Germline values: CDR1 SGHTA, CDR2 FQGTGA. The CDR3 contains 14 residues. CDR3 residues: CAGSRDRATGELFF. The CDR3 DNA sequence: TGTGCCGGCAGCCGGGACAGGGCCACCGGGGAGCTGTTTTTT.

This clonotype has at least ten counts. V is TRBV7-9 and J is TRBJ1-2; tentative D call: TRBD1 (5 bases). V dropped 5 bases and J dropped 4 bases, with 14 bases sitting between them. There are 14 residues in the CDR3. In germline, CDR1 is SEHNR, CDR2 FQNEAQ (reference sequence). In DNA, the CDR3 is TGTGCCAGCAGCCCAGGGTCAGGGCCCTATGGCTACACCTTC. Translating gives CASSPGSGPYGYTF.

This clonotype has a handful of counts. The chain carries TRBV19 and TRBJ1-1; maybe TRBD1 (6 bases). Germline V gives CDR1 LNHDA, CDR2 SQIVND (reference sequence). The CDR3 runs to 13 residues. Trimming shortened V by 0 bases and J by 10 bases, and 12 bases separated the two germline ends. CDR3 nucleotide sequence: TGTGCCAGTAGTATAGATGGGGACATCGGAGCTTTCTTT. This sequence encodes CASSIDGDIGAFF.

This clonotype was recorded many times. The CDR3 region is CASSPTSSEVPYNEQFF. The CDR3 nucleotides are TGTGCCAGCAGCCCAACCTCTAGCGAGGTCCCCTACAATGAGCAGTTCTTC. The chain joins TRBV9 to TRBJ2-1, with D perhaps TRBD2 (6 bases). The CDR3 totals 17 residues. Germline CDR1 SGDLS, CDR2 YYNGEE. Deletions cut 4 bases from V and 2 bases from J, with 19 bases between.

The table lists this clonotype with many counts. V gene TRBV7-6 combines with J gene TRBJ1-1, with D possibly matching TRBD1 (6 bases). V lost 5 bases, J lost 1 base, and 11 bases lay in between. The CDR3 is 14 residues long. CDR1 and CDR2 from the germline V gene are SGHVS and FNYEAQ. The CDR3 DNA sequence: TGTGCCAGCAGCCCACAACAGGGGAACACTGAAGCTTTCTTT. Its translation: CASSPQQGNTEAFF. Filled out from reference TRBV7-6 and TRBJ1-1, the complete variable domain reads GAGVSQSPRYKVTKRGQDVALRCDPISGHVSLYWYRQALGQGPEFLTYFNYEAQQDKSGLPNDRFSAERPEGSISTLTIQRTEQRDSAMYRCASSPQQGNTEAFFGQGTRLTVV.

The chain is built from TRBV12-5 and TRBJ1-5, with 9 bases fitting TRBD1. V gave up 6 bases and J gave up 7 bases; unmatched junction bases: 10. CDR1 is LGHNT and CDR2 is FRNRAP in the germline V gene. The CDR3 runs to 15 residues. The CDR3 sequence: CASGLGTGPGQPQHF. The CDR3 nucleotides read TGTGCTAGTGGCCTCGGGACAGGGCCTGGACAGCCCCAGCATTTT.

The chain joins TRBV18 to TRBJ1-1, with 10 bases aligning to TRBD1. CDR1 KGHSH and CDR2 LQKENI come from the germline V gene. The V and J ends lost 4 bases and 4 bases, in that order; junction bases with no gene match: 9. The CDR3 runs to 16 residues. CDR3 in amino acids: CASSLVGGQGGTEAFF. DNA for the CDR3: TGTGCCAGCTCACTAGTAGGAGGACAGGGGGGCACTGAAGCTTTCTTT.

A remark on this clonotype: Just one base apart from a much larger clone, this may be a read error. The chain employs TRBV5-6 and TRBJ2-5; D may correspond to TRBD1 or TRBD2 (5 bases each). Gene TRBJ2-7 matches the end of the DNA better, so the J call may be wrong. Per germline, CDR1 SGHDT and CDR2 YYEEEE. The CDR3 sequence is 13 residues long. This chain's CDR3 is CASSRDQFCEQYF. In nucleotides, the CDR3 is TGTGCCAGCAGTCGGGACCAGTTTTGCGAGCAGTACTTC.

The V gene is TRBV4-1, the J gene TRBJ2-1; 11 bases fit TRBD2. This CDR3 is built from 15 residues. Germline V gene lookup returns CDR1 MGHRA and CDR2 YSYEKL. With V trimmed by 4 bases and J by 9 bases, 8 bases remained unmatched. CDR3 DNA sequence: TGCGCCAGCAGCCCTAGCGGGAGGTCCGGCGGTGAGCAGTTCTTC. This translates into CASSPSGRSGGEQFF.

This clonotype was detected a few times. This sequence joins TRBV30 and TRBJ1-1; D gene ambiguous. This CDR3 region has 13 residues. The germline V gene has CDR1 GTSNPN and CDR2 SVGIG (reference sequence). The V end lost 1 base, the J end lost 1 base, and 7 bases lay between the germline ends. The CDR3 bases are TGTGCCTGGAGTGACACCGGGAACACTGAAGCTTTCTTT. This sequence encodes CAWSDTGNTEAFF. The whole variable domain, filled in from reference TRBV30 and TRBJ1-1, reads SQTIHQWPATLVQPVGSPLSLECTVEGTSNPNLYWYRQAAGRGLQLLFYSVGIGQISSEVPQNLSASRPQDRQFILSSKKLLLSDSGFYLCAWSDTGNTEAFFGQGTRLTVV.

In this sample, this clonotype turned up many times. The chain uses TRBV20-1 and TRBJ1-4, with 10 bases aligning to TRBD1. CDR1 and CDR2 from the germline V gene are DFQATT and SNEGSKA (reference sequence). The J segment lost 1 base and the V segment lost 0 bases, leaving 8 bases of the junction unmatched. The CDR3 has 18 residues. CDR3: CSARDPRQGARTNEKLFF. The CDR3 DNA reads TGCAGTGCTAGAGATCCCCGACAGGGGGCGAGAACTAATGAAAAACTGTTTTTT.

This clonotype was recorded at least ten times. The chain recombines TRBV7-2 with TRBJ1-5; D is undetermined. With 1 base removed from V and 5 bases from J, the gap between germline ends came to 6 bases. Germline loops: CDR1 SGHTA, CDR2 FQGNSA. The CDR3 runs to 13 residues. This chain's CDR3 is CASSLDVDQPQHF. The CDR3 DNA sequence: TGTGCCAGCAGCTTAGATGTCGATCAGCCCCAGCATTTT.

Notes on this clonotype: Sequence at one end of the junction differs from germline and may be a read error. The CDR3 loop reads CASRLAGRGADEQFF. In DNA form, the CDR3 reads TGTGCCAGCAGATTAGCAGGGCGGGGGGCGGATGAGCAGTTCTTC. The gene calls are TRBV7-8 and TRBJ2-1, with 8 bases aligning to TRBD2. The CDR3 totals 15 residues. Germline V gene data show CDR1 as SGHVS and CDR2 as FQNEAQ.

Here the CDR3 reads CAAGGSNQPQHF. The CDR3 DNA sequence: TGTGCGGCGGGCGGCAGCAATCAGCCCCAGCATTTT. This chain uses TRBV27 with TRBJ1-5; D is unclear. The CDR3 is made up of 12 amino acids. Germline-derived CDR1 and CDR2 are MNHEY and SMNVEV (reference sequence).

This clonotype was counted only a few times. V is TRBV20-1 and J is TRBJ2-1; D uncertain. Per germline, CDR1 DFQATT and CDR2 SNEGSKA (reference sequence). V was shortened by 0 bases and J by 0 bases, with 9 bases between the two germline ends. The CDR3 is 15 residues long. Here the CDR3 reads CSARDRRYSYNEQFF. The CDR3 DNA sequence: TGCAGTGCTAGAGATCGACGGTACTCCTACAATGAGCAGTTCTTC.

Only one count was recorded for this clonotype. Given a much more abundant clone one base away, this may be a read error. V gene TRBV20-1 combines with J gene TRBJ2-1; 8 bases align to TRBD1. Looked up from germline, CDR1 is DFQATT and CDR2 is SNEGSKA (reference sequence). The CDR3 extends over 16 amino acids. The CDR3 sequence: CSARENRGDHYNERFF. CDR3 bases: TGCAGTGCTAGAGAAAACAGGGGGGACCACTACAATGAGCGGTTCTTC.